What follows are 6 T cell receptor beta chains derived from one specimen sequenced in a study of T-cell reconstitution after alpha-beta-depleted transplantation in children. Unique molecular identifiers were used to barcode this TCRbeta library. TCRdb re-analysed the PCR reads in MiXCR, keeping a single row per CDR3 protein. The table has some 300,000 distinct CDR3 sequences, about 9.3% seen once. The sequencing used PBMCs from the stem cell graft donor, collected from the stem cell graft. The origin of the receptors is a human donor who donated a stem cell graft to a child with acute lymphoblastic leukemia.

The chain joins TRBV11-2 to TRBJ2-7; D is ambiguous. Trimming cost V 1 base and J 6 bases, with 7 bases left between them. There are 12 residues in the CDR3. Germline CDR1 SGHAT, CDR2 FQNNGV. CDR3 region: CASSLVNSEQYF. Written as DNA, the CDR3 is TGTGCCAGCAGCTTAGTGAACTCCGAGCAGTACTTC.

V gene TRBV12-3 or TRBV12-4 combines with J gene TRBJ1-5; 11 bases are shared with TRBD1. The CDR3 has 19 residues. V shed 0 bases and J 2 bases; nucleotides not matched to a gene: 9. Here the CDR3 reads CASSLAVDRGRIGNQPQHF. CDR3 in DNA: TGTGCCAGCAGTTTAGCGGTGGACAGGGGGCGCATCGGCAATCAGCCCCAGCATTTT.

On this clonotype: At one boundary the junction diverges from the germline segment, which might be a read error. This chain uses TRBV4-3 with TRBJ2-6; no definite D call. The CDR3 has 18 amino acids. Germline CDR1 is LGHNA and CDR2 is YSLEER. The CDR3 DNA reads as TGCGCCAGCAGCCAAGATAATTCCGCATACTCTGGGCCCAACGTCCTGACTTTC. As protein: CASSQDNSAYSGPNVLTF.

The CDR3 region has the DNA TGTGCCACCAGCAGGGACAGGGCCCAAGAGACCCAGTACTTC. This codes for CATSRDRAQETQYF. This chain joins TRBV15 and TRBJ2-5, with 8 nucleotides matching TRBD1. V gave up 3 bases and J gave up 1 base; unmatched junction bases: 1. The CDR3 is made up of 14 amino acids. Germline V gene data show CDR1 as LNHNV and CDR2 as YYDKDF (reference sequence). Variable domain in full (rest from reference TRBV15 and TRBJ2-5): DAMVIQNPRYQVTQFGKPVTLSCSQTLNHNVMYWYQQKSSQAPKLLFHYYDKDFNNEADTPDNFQSRRPNTSFCFLDIRSPGLGDTAMYLCATSRDRAQETQYFGPGTRLLVL.

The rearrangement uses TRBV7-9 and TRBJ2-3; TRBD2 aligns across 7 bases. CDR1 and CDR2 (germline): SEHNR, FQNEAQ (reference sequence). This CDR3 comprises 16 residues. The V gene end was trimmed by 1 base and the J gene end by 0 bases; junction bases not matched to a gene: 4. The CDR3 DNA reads TGTGCCAGCAGCTTAGGAGTAGCGGGCAGCACAGATACGCAGTATTTT. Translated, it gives CASSLGVAGSTDTQYF.

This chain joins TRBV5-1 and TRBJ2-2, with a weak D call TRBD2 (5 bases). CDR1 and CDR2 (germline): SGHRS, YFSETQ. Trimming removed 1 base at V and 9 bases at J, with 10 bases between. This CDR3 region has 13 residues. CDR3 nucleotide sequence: TGCGCCAGCAGCTTGTGGGAGATCCGGGAGCTGTTTTTT. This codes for CASSLWEIRELFF.